This T cell receptor beta chain derives from a study of T cells in Graves' hyperthyroidism and ophthalmopathy (dated by TCRdb to the late 2010s). Turning to the overall study: Peripheral blood was sampled at the time of initial diagnosis, prior to any treatment. To identify TCR V-J signatures that set the groups apart, the researchers used a discovery cohort of more than 95 patients, made up of under 45 with Graves' ophthalmopathy and 57 with stable Graves' hyperthyroidism. Once sampling was done, hyperthyroidism patients were given methimazole at a starting dose of 30 mg daily, whereas ophthalmopathy patients were given high-dose intravenous methylprednisolone. Whether ophthalmopathy could be predicted prospectively was tested in an independent validation cohort made up of 18 hyperthyroidism patients plus 17 patients who later progressed to ophthalmopathy. The paper reports TCR Vbeta CDR3 sequencing of approximately 140 peripheral blood samples: approximately 43 ophthalmopathy, fewer than 80 hyperthyroidism and around 17 progressor patients. The 85 to 100 discovery patients were randomly split 7:3 into training and test sets. Thyroid tissue and blood T-cell repertoires from roughly 6 Graves' hyperthyroidism patients were also compared in the study. Points the paper makes about the study in general: A model built on a 13 V-J signature distinguished ophthalmopathy from stable hyperthyroidism, reaching around 87% sensitivity and 81% to 83% specificity in cross-validation and 80%/75% in testing. During validation, the model predicted progression to ophthalmopathy a median of roughly six months ahead of onset, with around 65% sensitivity and roughly 75% specificity. Sample size was not statistically predetermined, and blinding of investigators to group allocation was not performed. Most expanded thyroid clonotypes (frequency above 0.001) were also detected in blood, a finding suggesting that blood repertoires may reflect thyroid immune responses.

Stable Graves' hyperthyroidism was defined as the absence of progression to ophthalmopathy over 18 months of follow-up. The hyperthyroidism patients were between 18 and 65 years old and newly diagnosed, with a disease duration of less than 2 months. Patients with uncontrolled infections, other autoimmune diseases, pregnancy or lactation were excluded. Diagnoses were established on the basis of clinical symptoms, serum thyroxine and TRAb, thyroid ultrasound, and orbital computed tomography. Ficoll-Paque density gradient centrifugation was used to isolate PBMCs from 9.5 to 10 ml of fresh peripheral blood. Trizol reagent was used to extract total RNA, and RNA quality was then checked on an Agilent 2100 Bioanalyzer. The CDR3 starts with the cysteine, ends with the phenylalanine, and has 15 residues. CDR3 DNA only is kept here, 45 bases in frame from base 1. CDR1 and CDR2, looked up from the germline V gene, are SGHVS and FQNEAQ. The germline ends are 10 bases apart after V is trimmed by 0 bases and J by 2 bases.

On this clonotype: This receptor's antigen is unknown. The record has no base qualities; no much larger clone is one base away.

The TCR beta CDR3 regions were amplified from the RNA transcripts. For the first round of RT-PCR on the TCR CDR3, the HTBI primer set was used together with the Qiagen OneStep RT-PCR kit. A second multiplex PCR round built the libraries, followed by size selection and purification. The libraries were sequenced on an Illumina HiSeq2000 using paired-end 100 bp reads. In the paper's pipeline: SOAPnuke was used to process the raw data, with reads discarded if the reads contained adapters or uncalled bases, had a mean Phred below 15, or lacked an exact constant-primer or identifier match. COPE v1.2.5 was used to merge the high-quality paired reads, and each unique nucleotide sequence was defined as a clonotype. MiTCR v1.1 was used to align the clonotypes against IMGT TRBV, TRBD and TRBJ reference segments. Analysis was restricted to V-J combinations with a frequency above 0.0001, which covered over 98% of repertoires. A TCS score was defined as the ratio between F50 (clonal expansion) and ExV (chaos), using BLOSUM62-based TCRdist between CDR3 peptides within each V-J. Welch's t-statistics and random forest reduced roughly 500 V-J features to about 12, which were used in a naive Bayes classifier (R e1071). The Morisita-Horn index was used to measure how similar the thyroid and blood repertoires were. The public reads were quality trimmed at Q25 with fastp and then assembled into clones with MiXCR by TCRdb, keeping productive beta chains. Rows merge per CDR3 protein into single entries with the most common DNA and genes. The V and J calls here are based on TCRdb, not the publication. In this sample the table shows roughly 710,000 distinct CDR3 sequences, over 35% of which occur a single time. Of the sample, around a third falls within the top ten clones.

The sequenced sample was blood. The receptor's source is a woman between 40 and 55 years old with Graves' hyperthyroidism. The V and J genes are TRBV7-8 and TRBJ1-1; there is no confident call for the D gene. CDR3 region: CASSLATAHNTEAFF. The nucleotide sequence is TGTGCCAGCAGCTTAGCCACAGCCCATAACACTGAAGCTTTCTTT.